The 16 T cell receptor beta chains below were found in one sample sequenced in a study of radiation and T cells in renal cell carcinoma. Noted time point: baseline pretreatment blood. Treatment of the sample: 15 Gy SBRT to primary tumor, nephrectomy 4 weeks later. Using immunoSEQ multiplex PCR, the repertoire was profiled, and TCRdb retains in-frame clones only, with some absent. The data show some 150,000 clones, 75% to 90% seen once. The sample in question was blood, obtained from a patient whose treatment included radiotherapy and nephrectomy. These receptors were taken from a woman aged 45-59 years with renal cell carcinoma.

This chain uses TRBV2 with TRBJ1-3; possibly TRBD1 for D (6 bases). V was shortened by 6 bases and J by 0 bases, with 12 bases between the two germline ends. The CDR3 loop spans 15 amino acids. Germline CDR1 and CDR2: SNHLY and FYNNEI. This CDR3 reads CASSAGTTSGNTIYF. The DNA for the CDR3 is TGTGCCAGCAGCGCTGGGACAACCTCTGGAAACACCATATATTTT.

This sequence joins TRBV9 and TRBJ1-3; tentative D call: TRBD1 (6 bases). V was cut by 4 bases and J by 0 bases, with 11 bases left in between. Per germline, CDR1 SGDLS and CDR2 YYNGEE. This CDR3 has 15 amino acids. The CDR3 DNA is TGTGCCAGCAGCCCCGACAGGAACTCTGGAAACACCATATATTTT. Its translation: CASSPDRNSGNTIYF.

The chain combines TRBV29-1 with TRBJ1-1; D gene unclear. The CDR3 is made up of 13 amino acids. Germline loops: CDR1 SQVTM, CDR2 ANQGSEA. The V end lost 5 bases, the J end lost 2 bases, and 12 bases lay between the germline ends. CDR3 amino acids: CSVSGELNTEAFF. The CDR3 DNA reads as TGCAGCGTTTCCGGAGAGCTAAACACTGAAGCTTTCTTT.

This clone is a singleton in its sample. This chain joins TRBV2 and TRBJ1-4; 7 positions match TRBD1. The CDR3 totals 14 residues. The trim removed 7 bases at V and 4 bases at J, leaving 6 bases unmatched. Germline V gene sequence: CDR1 SNHLY, CDR2 FYNNEI. The DNA for the CDR3 is TGTGCCAGCACCGAACAGGGGATTAATGAAAAACTGTTTTTT. Its protein product is CASTEQGINEKLFF.

The rearrangement uses TRBV6-5 and TRBJ2-7; D unclear. V lost 0 bases, J lost 0 bases, and 9 bases lay in between. The length of the CDR3 is 15 residues. The V gene's germline CDR1 is MNHEY and CDR2 SVGAGI. CDR3 in DNA: TGTGCCAGCAGTTACTCGTTTCGGAGCTCCTACGAGCAGTACTTC. Protein sequence: CASSYSFRSSYEQYF.

The chain couples TRBV27 to TRBJ1-1; TRBD1 agrees at 7 bases. The CDR3 contains 14 residues. The V gene end was trimmed by 3 bases and the J gene end by 4 bases; junction bases not matched to a gene: 5. CDR1 and CDR2 from the germline V gene are MNHEY and SMNVEV (reference sequence). The CDR3 region has the DNA TGTGCCAGCAGTTTTTTACAGGGGAGCACTGAAGCTTTCTTT. As protein: CASSFLQGSTEAFF.

CDR3 sequence: CASSSQGTSGYEQYF. CDR3 nucleotides: TGTGCCAGCAGCTCACAGGGGACTAGCGGCTACGAGCAGTACTTC. The chain joins TRBV7-2 to TRBJ2-7; TRBD2 aligns across 11 bases. V lost 4 bases and J lost 3; bases outside the gene matches: 5. The CDR3 contains 15 residues. Looked up from germline, CDR1 is SGHTA and CDR2 is FQGNSA.

V gene TRBV30 combines with J gene TRBJ1-4, with D possibly matching TRBD1 (5 bases). Germline V gives CDR1 GTSNPN, CDR2 SVGIG (reference sequence). Trimming shortened V by 4 bases and J by 8 bases, and 14 bases separated the two germline ends. The CDR3 consists of 13 residues. DNA for the CDR3: TGTGCCTGGAAATCTGGCAGGGAGGAAAAACTGTTTTTT. It is translated as CAWKSGREEKLFF.

The V gene is TRBV2, the J gene TRBJ1-2; maybe TRBD1 (6 bases). V shed 5 bases and J shed 10 bases, with 14 bases lying between them. Germline CDR1 SNHLY, CDR2 FYNNEI. The CDR3 consists of 12 residues. CDR3 in amino acids: CASSLNRVNYTF. DNA for the CDR3: TGTGCCAGCAGTTTAAACAGGGTTAACTACACCTTC.

CDR3 sequence (DNA): TGTGCCAGCAGCTCCGACAGGGGCGACACAGATACGCAGTATTTT. Translating it yields CASSSDRGDTDTQYF. The rearrangement joins TRBV25-1 to TRBJ2-3, with 8 bases fitting TRBD1. Germline loops: CDR1 MGHDK, CDR2 SYGVNS. V was clipped by 6 bases and J by 2 bases; unmatched bases: 7. This CDR3 spans 15 amino acids.

The chain carries TRBV18 and TRBJ1-5, with a weak D call TRBD1 (5 bases). Germline V gene lookup returns CDR1 KGHSH and CDR2 LQKENI. Trimming shortened V by 6 bases and J by 4 bases, and 13 bases separated the two germline ends. The CDR3 spans 14 residues. The CDR3 region is CASSERGDNQPQHF. The CDR3 region has the DNA TGTGCCAGCTCCGAACGAGGGGATAATCAGCCCCAGCATTTT.

V and J are TRBV6-1 and TRBJ1-1, with D uncertain. The CDR3 runs 13 residues. Germline V gene lookup returns CDR1 MNHNS and CDR2 SASEGT. V lost 2 bases to trimming and J lost 6 bases, with 10 bases between them. CDR3 residues: CASSERRGSEAFF. CDR3 nucleotide sequence: TGTGCCAGCAGTGAACGGCGAGGGTCTGAAGCTTTCTTT.

The chain carries TRBV2 and TRBJ1-5; no reliable D call. CDR1 is SNHLY, CDR2 FYNNEI, per germline. The CDR3 sequence is 18 residues long. The V and J ends lost 3 bases and 1 base respectively, with 19 bases between them. The DNA of the CDR3 is TGTGCCAGCAGTGATCCGAAAAGAACTTCAGAGAGCAATCAGCCCCAGCATTTT. The encoded protein is CASSDPKRTSESNQPQHF.

The chain joins TRBV6-5 to TRBJ1-2; D might be TRBD1 (5 bases). The ends were cut back, 0 bases at V and 6 bases at J, with 8 bases in the middle. Germline CDR1 is MNHEY and CDR2 is SVGAGI. The CDR3 extends over 13 amino acids. CDR3 nucleotides: TGTGCCAGCAGTTACTCAGCAGGGAATGGCTACACCTTC. Amino acids: CASSYSAGNGYTF.

The V call is TRBV27, the J call TRBJ1-1; the D gene is possibly TRBD1 (5 bases). Looked up from germline, CDR1 is MNHEY and CDR2 is SMNVEV (reference sequence). The CDR3 is made up of 15 amino acids. V lost 6 bases to trimming and J lost 0 bases, with 14 bases between them. CDR3 sequence reads: CASSPGDGMNTEAFF. CDR3 nucleotide sequence: TGTGCCAGCAGCCCTGGGGACGGCATGAACACTGAAGCTTTCTTT.

In this sample, this clone turned up once. V usage is TRBV25-1 and J usage is TRBJ2-7; the D is unclear. The length of the CDR3 is 14 residues. The ends were cut back, 0 bases at V and 1 base at J, with 7 bases in the middle. Germline values: CDR1 MGHDK, CDR2 SYGVNS. The CDR3 loop reads CASSEYSLSYEQYF. The CDR3, as DNA: TGTGCCAGCAGTGAATACAGCCTATCCTACGAGCAGTACTTC.